This T cell receptor (beta chain) stems from a study of cytomegalovirus exposure and HLA in healthy donors. PCR used 60 Vbeta primers and 13 Jbeta primers. The method was immunoSEQ multiplex PCR; TCRdb's version includes in-frame clones alone and lacks a portion of them. The sample records under 200,000 clones, roughly 85% being singletons. The V gene's germline CDR1 is SNHLY and CDR2 FYNNEI. This CDR3 contains 16 residues. After removal of 5 bases from V and 7 bases from J, the junction contained 16 bases not matched to a gene. Only a few counts were recorded for this clone. Its antigen is still unknown. Overall study results and limits: A later analysis found TCR association rates differed by HLA locus, highest for DRB1 and lowest for HLA-C. Within the data, a cluster of highly shared sequence variants was likely a sequencing artifact. In a later analysis, specific HLA alleles were associated with 15,000 or so TCR beta sequences at a 0.05 false discovery rate. Excluded were some V segments that proved indistinguishable, including TRBV6-2 and TRBV6-3.

The rearrangement uses TRBV2 and TRBJ2-7; 8 nucleotides agree with TRBD1. This receptor was taken from a woman in her forties or fifties in good health and CMV-seronegative. Sequences were obtained from PBMCs. In nucleotides, the CDR3 is TGTGCCAGCAGTTCATCGGTGACAGGGGCCGTTTGGGAGCAGTACTTC. Its protein product is CASSSSVTGAVWEQYF.